This T cell receptor (beta chain) was recovered during a study of blood T cell repertoires in COVID-19. The V gene end was trimmed by 7 bases and the J gene end by 1 base; junction bases not matched to a gene: 7. The germline V gene has CDR1 KGHSH and CDR2 LQKENI. This CDR3 spans 16 amino acids. Repertoires were generated with immunoSEQ multiplex PCR, while TCRdb's copy carries only in-frame clones and drops some. The data contain 35,000 to 55,000 clones, roughly 84% of them seen just once; the ten biggest clones take up around 14%. The chain is built from TRBV18 and TRBJ2-3; 11 bases match TRBD2. Sequenced sample: peripheral blood. The clonotype originates from a woman between 65 and 79 years old in a cohort sampled during active COVID-19. DNA for the CDR3: TGTGCCAGCTTACAGGGGACTAGCGGCCGCACAGATACGCAGTATTTT. This encodes CASLQGTSGRTDTQYF.